This TCR beta chain was sequenced in a study of T cell clones after liver transplantation. Background on the study: Pre-transplant mixed lymphocyte reactions yielded third-party-reactive TCRbeta sequences as comparators for graft-donor-reactive sequences. Blood was drawn pre-transplant, before withdrawal, and after full or failed withdrawal. Until 12-24 months post-transplant, subjects got standard immunosuppression and no induction.

This CDR3 has 13 residues. The germline V gene has CDR1 SGHTA and CDR2 FQGNSA. V was shortened by 1 base and J by 8 bases, with 9 bases between the two germline ends. Sequencing was performed with immunoSEQ multiplex PCR; in TCRdb, only in-frame clones are kept and a portion is missing. The sample lists more than 7,000 clones; roughly 79% were seen once. CD3+CD4+ and CD3+CD8+ cells were FACS-sorted from thawed unstimulated PBMCs. The V gene is TRBV7-2, the J gene TRBJ1-5; no clear D gene. This TCR was recovered from a human donor who received a liver transplant. The sample consisted of CD8+ T cells from blood, taken before liver transplant. In DNA form, the CDR3 reads TGTGCCAGCAGCTTAGACCAGACCGAGCCCCAGCATTTT. Its translation is CASSLDQTEPQHF.